This passage covers 25 T cell receptor beta chains from one sample sequenced in a study of T cells in Graves' hyperthyroidism and ophthalmopathy. Regions amplified from RNA transcripts were the TCR beta CDR3 regions. RT-PCR in the first round (using the HTBI primer set) targeted the TCR CDR3. Using its own MiXCR run on the multiplex PCR reads, TCRdb lists one record per CDR3 protein. The sample lists about 370,000 distinct CDR3 sequences; 12% to 15% were seen once. The sequenced sample was blood. The receptors were sampled from a woman in her sixties with Graves' ophthalmopathy.

This clonotype was recorded at least ten times. The J gene is TRBJ1-3, the V gene TRBV28; D remains ambiguous. Trimming removed 4 bases from V and 4 bases from J, with 11 bases in between. Germline CDR1 reads MDHEN; CDR2 reads SYDVKM. The CDR3 runs to 14 residues. The CDR3 protein is CASSSLAEGNTIYF. CDR3 in DNA: TGTGCCAGCAGTTCCCTCGCGGAGGGAAACACCATATATTTT.

This clonotype was detected ten times or more. The chain has TRBV30 and TRBJ2-3; D is perhaps TRBD1 (6 bases). Deletions cut 1 base from V and 5 bases from J, with 10 bases between. Germline assignment: CDR1 GTSNPN and CDR2 SVGIG (reference sequence). CDR3 length: 13 residues. The CDR3: CAWSGTALDTQYF. The CDR3 coding sequence is TGTGCCTGGAGTGGGACAGCATTAGATACGCAGTATTTT.

On this clonotype itself: Given a much more abundant clone one base away, this may be a read error. The chain recombines TRBV5-1 with TRBJ2-7, with 7 bases aligning to TRBD2. The CDR3 runs to 15 residues. J gave up 4 bases and V 4 bases, and 11 bases lay outside the gene matches. Germline V gene lookup returns CDR1 SGHRS and CDR2 YFSETQ. This chain's CDR3 is CASSTRTSVGYEQYF. In DNA form, the CDR3 reads TGCGCCAGCAGCACCAGGACTAGTGTGGGTTACGAGCAGTACTTC. Supplemented by reference TRBV5-1 and TRBJ2-7, the full variable domain reads KAGVTQTPRYLIKTRGQQVTLSCSPISGHRSVSWYQQTPGQGLQFLFEYFSETQRNKGNFPGRFSGRQFSNSRSEMNVSTLELGDSALYLCASSTRTSVGYEQYFGPGTRLTVT.

In its sample, this clonotype was seen many times. The chain links TRBV7-6 to TRBJ2-7; D unresolved. The V end was cut by 1 base, the J end by 2 bases, with 15 bases between. The CDR3 covers 16 residues. Germline values: CDR1 SGHVS, CDR2 FNYEAQ. The CDR3 DNA follows: TGTGCCAGCAGCTTAGTACCCGAACAAATCGCCTACGAGCAGTACTTC. Amino acids: CASSLVPEQIAYEQYF.

There are many counts of this clonotype. The V and J genes are TRBV30 and TRBJ2-5; D is uncertain. V was shortened by 0 bases and J by 5 bases, with 10 bases between the two germline ends. Germline V gives CDR1 GTSNPN, CDR2 SVGIG (reference sequence). CDR3 length: 13 residues. The DNA for the CDR3 is TGTGCCTGGAGTGTGTGGAATCTGGAGACCCAGTACTTC. Protein sequence: CAWSVWNLETQYF.

This clonotype has just a few counts. V usage is TRBV20-1 and J usage is TRBJ1-2; D is possibly TRBD1 (5 bases). CDR3 length equals 16 residues. Trimming shortened V by 0 bases and J by 4 bases, and 18 bases separated the two germline ends. Germline lookup yields CDR1 DFQATT and CDR2 SNEGSKA (reference sequence). The CDR3: CSARDGGAGSFYGYTF. DNA of the CDR3: TGCAGTGCTAGAGATGGAGGGGCAGGTTCTTTCTATGGCTACACCTTC.

This clonotype was observed at least ten times. The genes are TRBV10-3 and TRBJ2-5; TRBD1 is a possible D gene (6 bases). Trimming left V 6 bases short and J 5 bases short, with 10 bases between. This CDR3 comprises 12 residues. Germline values: CDR1 ENHRY, CDR2 SYGVKD. The CDR3 here is CAIRGAGETQYF. The CDR3 coding sequence is TGTGCCATCAGGGGGGCCGGGGAGACCCAGTACTTC.

V gene TRBV15 combines with J gene TRBJ2-7; 10 nucleotides agree with TRBD1. This CDR3 contains 18 residues. The V segment lost 0 bases and the J segment 0 bases; nucleotides outside the gene matches: 8. Germline lookup yields CDR1 LNHNV and CDR2 YYDKDF (reference sequence). Here the CDR3 reads CATSRETGTGVRSYEQYF. The CDR3 DNA follows: TGTGCCACCAGCAGAGAGACCGGGACAGGGGTTCGCTCCTACGAGCAGTACTTC. Full variable domain (outside the CDR3, taken from reference TRBV15 and TRBJ2-7): DAMVIQNPRYQVTQFGKPVTLSCSQTLNHNVMYWYQQKSSQAPKLLFHYYDKDFNNEADTPDNFQSRRPNTSFCFLDIRSPGLGDTAMYLCATSRETGTGVRSYEQYFGPGTRLTVT.

Comments on this clonotype: A much larger clone lies one base from this, so it may be a read error. The chain combines TRBV12-3 or TRBV12-4 with TRBJ2-2, with TRBD2 matching 8 bases. With V trimmed by 3 bases and J by 6 bases, 6 bases remained unmatched. The CDR3 is 15 amino acids. The CDR3 DNA is TGTGCCAGCAGTTTGGGGGGACTAGGGTCCGGGGAGCTGTTTTTT. This sequence encodes CASSLGGLGSGELFF.

This clonotype came up many times. The genes are TRBV30 and TRBJ2-1, with D possibly being TRBD2 (6 bases). This CDR3 has 15 residues. Between the trimmed V and J ends, which lost 3 bases and 5 bases, there was a span of 17 bases. CDR1 and CDR2 (germline): GTSNPN, SVGIG (reference sequence). The CDR3 DNA sequence: TGTGCCTGGAGCGGGGACTGGAGACTGGACAATGAGCAGTTCTTC. This gives the protein CAWSGDWRLDNEQFF.

This clonotype has just a few counts. The chain links TRBV29-1 to TRBJ1-6; D remains unclear. Germline values: CDR1 SQVTM, CDR2 ANQGSEA. The germline V and J ends were trimmed by 0 bases and 9 bases, with 9 bases remaining between them. This CDR3 contains 13 residues. The CDR3 DNA follows: TGCAGCGTTGAAGATCAAGTAGGTTCACCCCTCCACTTT. Its translation is CSVEDQVGSPLHF.

This clonotype was detected only a few times. Relative to the germline gene, one junction end is altered; a read error may explain this. The chain couples TRBV20-1 to TRBJ1-6, with 8 bases fitting TRBD1. The CDR3 is 16 amino acids. Germline CDR1 reads DFQATT; CDR2 reads SNEGSKA (reference sequence). The CDR3 coding sequence is TGCAGTGCTAGAAAGACAGGGGATTACTATAGTTCACCCCTCCACTTT. It translates to CSARKTGDYYSSPLHF.

The table lists this clonotype with many counts. The chain recombines TRBV10-1 with TRBJ2-3; 7 bases line up with TRBD2. CDR3 length: 13 amino acids. The germline CDR1 and CDR2 sequences are WNHNN and SYGVQD (reference sequence). The junction had 2 bases not matched to a gene; V was cut back by 8 bases and J by 0 bases. CDR3 nucleotides: TGCGCCAGCGCTAGCGGTAGCACAGATACGCAGTATTTT. Residues: CASASGSTDTQYF.

This clonotype was counted only a few times. The chain has TRBV29-1 and TRBJ1-3; D gene uncertain. CDR3 length: 11 amino acids. Germline loops: CDR1 SQVTM, CDR2 ANQGSEA. Trimming cost V 6 bases and J 8 bases, with 11 bases left between them. The CDR3 DNA follows: TGCAGCGTGGCCGAAGGTGACACCATATATTTT. It encodes CSVAEGDTIYF.

There are a few counts of this clonotype. The rearrangement joins TRBV4-1 to TRBJ2-1; TRBD2 might be the D (6 bases). Trimming shortened V by 1 base and J by 4 bases, and 17 bases separated the two germline ends. Germline CDR1 is MGHRA and CDR2 is YSYEKL. CDR3 size: 17 residues. The CDR3 DNA sequence: TGCGCCAGCAGCCAAGTGGAGGGATTAGGACGGTACAATGAGCAGTTCTTC. Translated: CASSQVEGLGRYNEQFF.

This clonotype was observed many times. The chain links TRBV18 to TRBJ2-7, with a tentative D call TRBD2 (5 bases). Germline CDR1 KGHSH, CDR2 LQKENI. V was trimmed by 6 bases and J by 0 bases, leaving 9 bases between them. The CDR3 has 13 residues. The CDR3 DNA is TGTGCCAGCTCGACGGGGAGCTCCTACGAGCAGTACTTC. Residues: CASSTGSSYEQYF.

In its sample, this clonotype was seen many times. The chain couples TRBV11-2 to TRBJ2-7; D uncertain. Per the germline V gene, CDR1 is SGHAT and CDR2 is FQNNGV. Trimming shortened V by 3 bases and J by 2 bases, and 14 bases separated the two germline ends. The CDR3 covers 15 residues. CDR3 in amino acids: CASSFPPSIPYEQYF. CDR3 coding DNA: TGTGCCAGCAGCTTTCCCCCGAGCATACCCTACGAGCAGTACTTC.

This clonotype was observed at least ten times. The rearrangement links TRBV6-1 to TRBJ2-7, with 7 bases lining up with TRBD2. The J segment lost 6 bases and the V segment lost 5 bases, leaving 10 bases of the junction unmatched. CDR3 length: 14 amino acids. CDR1 MNHNS and CDR2 SASEGT come from the germline V gene. This CDR3 reads CASSPYGGRGEQYF. The CDR3 DNA is TGTGCCAGCAGTCCATACGGAGGGAGGGGCGAGCAGTACTTC.

This clonotype was seen repeatedly, ten times or more. V is TRBV30 and J is TRBJ2-7, with TRBD2 as a possible D gene (5 bases). Germline-derived CDR1 and CDR2 are GTSNPN and SVGIG (reference sequence). Trimming left V 0 bases short and J 1 base short, with 10 bases between. The CDR3 sequence is 14 residues long. Here the CDR3 reads CAWSVVDFSYEQYF. The DNA of the CDR3 is TGTGCCTGGAGTGTAGTGGACTTTTCCTACGAGCAGTACTTC.

This clonotype occurred many times. The V call is TRBV5-4, the J call TRBJ2-3, with 7 bases that match TRBD2. J was trimmed by 2 bases and V by 4 bases; bases with no gene match: 10. Germline loops: CDR1 SGHNT, CDR2 YYREEE (reference sequence). The CDR3 contains 16 residues. CDR3 in DNA: TGTGCCAGCAGCCTCCGATGGGCGGGAGCCACAGATACGCAGTATTTT. Translated: CASSLRWAGATDTQYF.

This chain connects TRBV6-9 to TRBJ1-4, with 11 nucleotides matching TRBD1. V lost 4 bases and J lost 1; bases outside the gene matches: 5. CDR3 length: 17 amino acids. CDR1 and CDR2 from the germline V gene are MNHGY and SVAAGI. Here the CDR3 DNA reads TGTGCCAGCAGTTTCCGGGACAGGGGGGAAACTAATGAAAAACTGTTTTTT. This codes for CASSFRDRGETNEKLFF.

This clonotype was recorded many times. This chain connects TRBV7-9 to TRBJ2-1, with 8 bases matching TRBD2. Trimming at V came to 3 bases and at J to 4 bases, leaving 5 bases not matched to a gene. The CDR3 is 15 residues long. CDR1 and CDR2 from the germline V gene are SEHNR and FQNEAQ (reference sequence). The CDR3 DNA is TGTGCCAGCAGCTTGGGGCGGGAGGTATACAATGAGCAGTTCTTC. It yields the protein CASSLGREVYNEQFF.

The table lists this clonotype with many counts. The rearrangement uses TRBV10-3 and TRBJ2-4; 8 nucleotides line up with TRBD2. The CDR3 has 15 amino acids. Trimming at V came to 2 bases and at J to 5 bases, leaving 5 bases not matched to a gene. Germline CDR1 ENHRY, CDR2 SYGVKD. CDR3 bases: TGTGCCATCAGTGAGATGCCGGGGGGGGAAAACATTCAGTACTTC. Its protein is CAISEMPGGENIQYF.

At least ten counts were recorded for this clonotype. CDR3 loop: CASSLKWGRARNEQFF. In DNA form, the CDR3 reads TGTGCCAGCTCCCTCAAATGGGGACGAGCACGCAATGAGCAGTTCTTC. The chain links TRBV28 to TRBJ2-1; perhaps D is TRBD1 or TRBD2 (5 bases each). There are 16 residues in the CDR3. The ends were cut back, 8 bases at V and 6 bases at J, with 23 bases in the middle. Germline CDR1 reads MDHEN; CDR2 reads SYDVKM. Filled out from reference TRBV28 and TRBJ2-1, the complete variable domain reads DVKVTQSSRYLVKRTGEKVFLECVQDMDHENMFWYRQDPGLGLRLIYFSYDVKMKEKGDIPEGYSVSREKKERFSLILESASTNQTSMYLCASSLKWGRARNEQFFGPGTRLTVL.

This clonotype was counted a few times. Possible read error: a much larger clone is one base away. The V call is TRBV9, the J call TRBJ1-1, with D unresolved. The CDR3 extends over 13 amino acids. Looked up from germline, CDR1 is SGDLS and CDR2 is YYNGEE. CDR3 region: CASSVEQNTEALF. The CDR3 DNA sequence: TGTGCCAGCAGCGTAGAACAGAACACTGAAGCTCTCTTT. Full variable domain (rest looked up from reference TRBV9 and TRBJ1-1): DSGVTQTPKHLITATGQRVTLRCSPRSGDLSVYWYQQSLDQGLQFLIQYYNGEERAKGNILERFSAQQFPDLHSELNLSSLELGDSALYFCASSVEQNTEALFGQGTRLTVV.